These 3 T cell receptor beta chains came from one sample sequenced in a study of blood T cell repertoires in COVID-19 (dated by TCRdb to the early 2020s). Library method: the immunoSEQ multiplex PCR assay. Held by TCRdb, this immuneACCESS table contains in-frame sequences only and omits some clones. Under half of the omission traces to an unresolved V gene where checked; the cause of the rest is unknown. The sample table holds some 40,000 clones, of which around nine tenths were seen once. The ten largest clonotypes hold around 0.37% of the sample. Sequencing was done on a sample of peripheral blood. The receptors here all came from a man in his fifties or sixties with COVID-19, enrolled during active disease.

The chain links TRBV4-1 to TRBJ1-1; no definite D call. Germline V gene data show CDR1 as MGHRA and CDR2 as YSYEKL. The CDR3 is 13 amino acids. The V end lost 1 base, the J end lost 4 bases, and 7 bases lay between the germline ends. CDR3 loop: CASSQGRGTEAFF. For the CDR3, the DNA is TGCGCCAGCAGCCAAGGACGGGGCACTGAAGCTTTCTTT.

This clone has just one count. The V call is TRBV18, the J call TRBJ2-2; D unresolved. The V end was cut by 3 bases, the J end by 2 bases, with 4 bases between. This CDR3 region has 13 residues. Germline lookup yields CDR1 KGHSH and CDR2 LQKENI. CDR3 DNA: TGTGCCAGCTCACCCAGTAACACCGGGGAGCTGTTTTTT. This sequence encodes CASSPSNTGELFF.

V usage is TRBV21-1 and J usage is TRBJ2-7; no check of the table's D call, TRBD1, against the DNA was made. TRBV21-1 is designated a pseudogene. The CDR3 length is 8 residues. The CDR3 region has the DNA TGTGCCACCGATAACAGGGACTTC. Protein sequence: CATDNRDF.